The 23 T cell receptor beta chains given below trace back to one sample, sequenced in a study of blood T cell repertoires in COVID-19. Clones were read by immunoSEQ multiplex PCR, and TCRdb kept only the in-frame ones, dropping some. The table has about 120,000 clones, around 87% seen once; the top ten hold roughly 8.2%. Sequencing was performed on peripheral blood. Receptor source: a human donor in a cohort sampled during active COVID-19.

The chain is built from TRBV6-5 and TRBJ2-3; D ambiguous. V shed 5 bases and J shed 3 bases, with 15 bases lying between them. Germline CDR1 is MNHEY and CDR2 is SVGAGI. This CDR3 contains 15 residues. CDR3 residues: CASSTPKSGTDTQYF. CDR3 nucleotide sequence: TGTGCCAGCAGTACCCCCAAGTCAGGAACAGATACGCAGTATTTT.

The CDR3 region is CASSQWGGGSNTEAFF. CDR3 DNA sequence: TGTGCCAGCAGCCAGTGGGGGGGTGGCTCGAACACTGAAGCTTTCTTT. The chain has TRBV3-1 (or the pseudogene TRBV3-2) and TRBJ1-1; D possibly corresponds to TRBD1 (5 bases). The CDR3 runs to 16 residues. Germline-derived CDR1 and CDR2 are LGHDT and YNNKEL (reference sequence). The germline V and J ends were trimmed by 3 bases and 1 base, with 15 bases remaining between them.

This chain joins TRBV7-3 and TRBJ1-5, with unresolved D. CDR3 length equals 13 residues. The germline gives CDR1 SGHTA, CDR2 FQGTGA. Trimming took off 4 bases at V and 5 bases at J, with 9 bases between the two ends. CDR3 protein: CASSSLPDQPQHF. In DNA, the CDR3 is TGTGCCAGCAGCTCCCTCCCGGATCAGCCCCAGCATTTT.

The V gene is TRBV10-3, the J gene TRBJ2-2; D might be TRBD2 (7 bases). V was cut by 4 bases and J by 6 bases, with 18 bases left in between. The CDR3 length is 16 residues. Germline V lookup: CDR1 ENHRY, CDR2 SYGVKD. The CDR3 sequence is CAISVSGGGVAGELFF. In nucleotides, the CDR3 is TGTGCCATCAGTGTATCGGGGGGCGGAGTAGCCGGGGAGCTGTTTTTT.

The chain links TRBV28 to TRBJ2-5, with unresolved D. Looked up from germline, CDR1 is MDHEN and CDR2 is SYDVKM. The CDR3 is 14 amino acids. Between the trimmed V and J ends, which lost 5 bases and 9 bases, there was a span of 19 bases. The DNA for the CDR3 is TGTGCCAGCAGTCGCAGCAGCGACCGCCGGCCCCAGTACTTC. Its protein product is CASSRSSDRRPQYF.

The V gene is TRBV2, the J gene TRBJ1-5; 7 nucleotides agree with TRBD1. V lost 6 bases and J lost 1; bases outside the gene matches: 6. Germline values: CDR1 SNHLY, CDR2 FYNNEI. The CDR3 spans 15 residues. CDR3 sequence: CASRDGTASNQPQHF. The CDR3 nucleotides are TGTGCCAGCAGAGACGGGACAGCGAGCAATCAGCCCCAGCATTTT.

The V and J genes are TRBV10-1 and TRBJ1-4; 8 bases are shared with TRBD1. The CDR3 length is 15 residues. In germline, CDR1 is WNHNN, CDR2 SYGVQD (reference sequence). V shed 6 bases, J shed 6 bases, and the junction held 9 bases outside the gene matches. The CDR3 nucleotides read TGCGCCAGCAGCGAGAGGACAGGGAGGGATGAAAAACTGTTTTTT. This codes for CASSERTGRDEKLFF.

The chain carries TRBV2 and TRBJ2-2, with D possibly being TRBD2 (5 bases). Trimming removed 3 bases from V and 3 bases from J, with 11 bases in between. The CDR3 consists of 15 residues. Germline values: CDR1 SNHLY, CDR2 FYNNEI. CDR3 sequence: CASSDGDYDTGELFF. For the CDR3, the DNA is TGTGCCAGCAGTGACGGCGACTACGACACCGGGGAGCTGTTTTTT.

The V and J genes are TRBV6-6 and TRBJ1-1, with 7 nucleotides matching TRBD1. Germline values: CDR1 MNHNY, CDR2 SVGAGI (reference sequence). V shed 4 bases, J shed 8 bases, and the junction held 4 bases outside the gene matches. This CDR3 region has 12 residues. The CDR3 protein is CASSWGDREAFF. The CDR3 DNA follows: TGTGCCAGCAGTTGGGGGGACAGAGAAGCTTTCTTT.

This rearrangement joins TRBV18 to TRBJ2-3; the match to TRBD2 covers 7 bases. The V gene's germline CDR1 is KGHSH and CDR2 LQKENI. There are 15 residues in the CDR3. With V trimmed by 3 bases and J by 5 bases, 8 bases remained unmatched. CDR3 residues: CASSPGPGRGDTQYF. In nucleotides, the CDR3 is TGTGCCAGCTCACCCGGGCCGGGGAGGGGAGATACGCAGTATTTT. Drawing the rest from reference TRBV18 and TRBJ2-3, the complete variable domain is NAGVMQNPRHLVRRRGQEARLRCSPMKGHSHVYWYRQLPEEGLKFMVYLQKENIIDESGMPKERFSAEFPKEGPSILRIQQVVRGDSAAYFCASSPGPGRGDTQYFGPGTRLTVL.

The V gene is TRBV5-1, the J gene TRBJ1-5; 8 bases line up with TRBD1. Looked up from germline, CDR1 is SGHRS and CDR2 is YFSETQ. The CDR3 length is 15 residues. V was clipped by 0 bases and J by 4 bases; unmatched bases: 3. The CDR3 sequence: CASSLDRGSNQPQHF. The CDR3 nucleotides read TGCGCCAGCAGCTTGGACAGGGGGAGTAATCAGCCCCAGCATTTT.

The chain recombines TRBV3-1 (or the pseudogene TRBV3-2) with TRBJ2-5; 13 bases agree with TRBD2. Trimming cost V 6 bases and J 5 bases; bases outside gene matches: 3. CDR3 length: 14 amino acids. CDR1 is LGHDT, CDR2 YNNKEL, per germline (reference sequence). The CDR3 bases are TGTGCCAGCAGACTAGCGGGGGGGCCTGAGACCCAGTACTTC. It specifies CASRLAGGPETQYF.

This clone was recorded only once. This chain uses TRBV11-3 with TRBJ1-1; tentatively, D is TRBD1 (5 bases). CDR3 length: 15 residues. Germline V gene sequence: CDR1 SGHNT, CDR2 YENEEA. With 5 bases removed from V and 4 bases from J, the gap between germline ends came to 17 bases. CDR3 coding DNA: TGTGCCAGCAGCAGAGACGGGGGAGGCGGCACTGAAGCTTTCTTT. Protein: CASSRDGGGGTEAFF. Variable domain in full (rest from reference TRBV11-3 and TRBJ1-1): EAGVVQSPRYKIIEKKQPVAFWCNPISGHNTLYWYLQNLGQGPELLIRYENEEAVDDSQLPKDRFSAERLKGVDSTLKIQPAELGDSAVYLCASSRDGGGGTEAFFGQGTRLTVV.

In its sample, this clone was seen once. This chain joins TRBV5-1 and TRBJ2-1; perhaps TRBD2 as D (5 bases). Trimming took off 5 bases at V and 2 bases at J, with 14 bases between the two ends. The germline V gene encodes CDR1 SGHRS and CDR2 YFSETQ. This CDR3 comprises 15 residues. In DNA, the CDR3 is TGCGCCAGCAGTTACGAGACTACCGCCTACAATGAGCAGTTCTTC. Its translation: CASSYETTAYNEQFF.

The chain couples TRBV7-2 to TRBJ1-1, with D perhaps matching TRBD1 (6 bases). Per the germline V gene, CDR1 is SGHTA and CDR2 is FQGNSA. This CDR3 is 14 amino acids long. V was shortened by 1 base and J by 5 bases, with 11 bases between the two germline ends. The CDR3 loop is CASSLVGGPTEAFF. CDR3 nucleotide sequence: TGTGCCAGCAGCTTAGTGGGGGGGCCTACTGAAGCTTTCTTT.

CDR3 bases: TGTGCCAGCAGCTCGGGACTAGCGGGGTCTAGCACAGATACGCAGTATTTT. It translates to CASSSGLAGSSTDTQYF. V gene TRBV9 combines with J gene TRBJ2-3; 13 bases are shared with TRBD2. J gave up 0 bases and V 4 bases, and 5 bases lay outside the gene matches. The CDR3 contains 17 residues. Germline V gene data show CDR1 as SGDLS and CDR2 as YYNGEE.

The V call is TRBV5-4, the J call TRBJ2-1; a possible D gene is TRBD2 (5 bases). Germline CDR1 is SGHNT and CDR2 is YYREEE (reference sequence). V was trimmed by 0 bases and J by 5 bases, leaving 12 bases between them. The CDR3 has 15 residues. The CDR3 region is CASSLDGESDNEQFF. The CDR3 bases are TGTGCCAGCAGCTTGGACGGGGAATCGGACAATGAGCAGTTCTTC.

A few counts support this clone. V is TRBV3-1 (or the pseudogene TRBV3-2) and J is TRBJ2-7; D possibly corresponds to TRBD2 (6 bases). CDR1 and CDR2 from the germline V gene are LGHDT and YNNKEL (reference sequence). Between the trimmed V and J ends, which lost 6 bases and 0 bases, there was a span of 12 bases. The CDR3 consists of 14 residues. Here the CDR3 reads CASRPGVNSYEQYF. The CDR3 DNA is TGTGCCAGCAGACCGGGGGTGAACTCCTACGAGCAGTACTTC.

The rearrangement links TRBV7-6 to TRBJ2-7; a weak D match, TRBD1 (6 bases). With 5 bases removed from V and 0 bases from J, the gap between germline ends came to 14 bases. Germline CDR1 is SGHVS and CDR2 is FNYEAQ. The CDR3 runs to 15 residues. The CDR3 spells CASSGARGNSYEQYF. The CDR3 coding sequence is TGTGCCAGCAGCGGAGCCAGGGGTAACTCCTACGAGCAGTACTTC.

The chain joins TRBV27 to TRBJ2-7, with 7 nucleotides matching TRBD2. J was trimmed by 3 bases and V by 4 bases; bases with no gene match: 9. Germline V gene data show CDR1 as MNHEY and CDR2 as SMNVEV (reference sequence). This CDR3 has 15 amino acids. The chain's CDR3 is CASSSPLAEHYEQYF. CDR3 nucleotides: TGTGCCAGCAGTTCCCCGCTAGCGGAACACTACGAGCAGTACTTC.

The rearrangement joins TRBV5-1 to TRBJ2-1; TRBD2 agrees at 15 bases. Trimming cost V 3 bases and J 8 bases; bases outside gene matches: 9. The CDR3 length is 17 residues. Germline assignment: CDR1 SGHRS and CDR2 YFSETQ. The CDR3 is CASSSGLAGGLQYEQFF. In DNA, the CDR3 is TGCGCCAGCAGCTCCGGACTAGCGGGAGGGTTACAGTATGAGCAGTTCTTC.

Here the CDR3 reads CASSFRGTASGELFF. CDR3 DNA: TGTGCCAGCAGTTTCAGGGGGACAGCATCTGGGGAGCTGTTTTTT. V usage is TRBV27 and J usage is TRBJ2-2; 7 bases are shared with TRBD1. From germline, CDR1 is MNHEY and CDR2 SMNVEV (reference sequence). This CDR3 is 15 amino acids long. Trimming took 3 bases from V and 8 from J; bases not matched to a gene: 9.

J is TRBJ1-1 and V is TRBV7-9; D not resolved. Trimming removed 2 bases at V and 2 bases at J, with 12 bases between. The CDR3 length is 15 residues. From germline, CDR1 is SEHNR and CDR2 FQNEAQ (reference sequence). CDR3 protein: CASSLIYGTNTEAFF. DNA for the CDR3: TGTGCCAGCAGCTTAATATACGGTACCAACACTGAAGCTTTCTTT.